Following are 28 T cell receptor beta chains from one sample sequenced in a study of blood T cell repertoires in COVID-19. Profiling relied on immunoSEQ multiplex PCR, and the TCRdb table lists in-frame clones only, not all of them. The sample lists 100,000 to 150,000 clones, about four fifths seen once, with 15% to 20% in the top ten. The sequencing sample was made of peripheral blood. The receptors were gathered from a man younger than 45 with COVID-19, enrolled during active disease.

The chain carries TRBV12-3 or TRBV12-4 and TRBJ2-5; D is ambiguous. This CDR3 region has 13 residues. The V end was cut by 7 bases, the J end by 1 base, with 10 bases between. The CDR3 loop is CASTFSPQETQYF. In DNA, the CDR3 is TGTGCCAGCACCTTTTCCCCCCAAGAGACCCAGTACTTC.

This clone was seen only a few times. The chain is built from TRBV11-3 and TRBJ1-1; D unresolved. CDR1 is SGHNT and CDR2 is YENEEA in the germline V gene. CDR3 size: 13 residues. Deletions cut 5 bases from V and 0 bases from J, with 7 bases between. DNA of the CDR3: TGTGCCAGCAGCCCCTCCCTGAACACTGAAGCTTTCTTT. Protein sequence: CASSPSLNTEAFF.

This clone was seen a few times. V gene TRBV12-3 or TRBV12-4 combines with J gene TRBJ1-1, with D possibly matching TRBD1 (5 bases). Trimming pared 2 bases from V and 1 base from J, leaving 5 bases between. CDR3 length: 13 amino acids. The CDR3 spells CASSLQGNTEAFF. The DNA of the CDR3 is TGTGCCAGCAGTTTACAGGGGAACACTGAAGCTTTCTTT.

There are a few counts of this clone. The V and J genes are TRBV7-2 and TRBJ2-3; 9 bases map to TRBD2. The CDR3 consists of 16 residues. CDR1 SGHTA and CDR2 FQGNSA come from the germline V gene. J gave up 6 bases and V 1 base, and 8 bases lay outside the gene matches. The CDR3 here is CASSLGGRGGMDTQYF. The CDR3 coding sequence is TGTGCCAGCAGCTTAGGTGGGCGGGGGGGCATGGATACGCAGTATTTT.

The chain combines TRBV30 with TRBJ1-4; 7 bases are a match to TRBD1. V was pared by 4 bases and J by 6 bases, with 8 bases of the junction left unmatched. The CDR3 is 14 amino acids. Germline V gene lookup returns CDR1 GTSNPN and CDR2 SVGIG (reference sequence). The CDR3 spells CAWTGEGADEKLFF. The CDR3 region has the DNA TGTGCCTGGACTGGCGAGGGGGCGGATGAAAAACTGTTTTTT.

V is TRBV11-3 and J is TRBJ2-1; TRBD2 agrees at 7 bases. CDR3 size: 13 residues. V was clipped by 1 base and J by 9 bases; unmatched bases: 3. Germline assignment: CDR1 SGHNT and CDR2 YENEEA. This CDR3 is CASSLGTRAEQFF. The CDR3 DNA follows: TGTGCCAGCAGCTTAGGGACTAGGGCTGAGCAGTTCTTC.

The chain recombines TRBV19 with TRBJ2-1, with D possibly TRBD1 on 6 matching bases. Trimming pared 6 bases from V and 6 bases from J, leaving 12 bases between. In germline, CDR1 is LNHDA, CDR2 SQIVND (reference sequence). The CDR3 length is 13 residues. The CDR3 here is CASRAIGGNEQFF. The CDR3 region has the DNA TGTGCCAGTAGGGCCATAGGGGGCAATGAGCAGTTCTTC.

This CDR3 reads CSLRLSEGTEAFF. DNA of the CDR3: TGCAGCCTCCGACTCTCGGAGGGCACTGAAGCTTTCTTT. The chain uses TRBV29-1 and TRBJ1-1; D gene ambiguous. The CDR3 is 13 residues long. Germline V gene lookup returns CDR1 SQVTM and CDR2 ANQGSEA. The V and J ends lost 8 bases and 4 bases respectively, with 17 bases between them.

V gene TRBV4-1 combines with J gene TRBJ2-5, with a possible D match to TRBD1 (5 bases). CDR1 is MGHRA and CDR2 is YSYEKL in the germline V gene. The CDR3 is 13 residues long. V dropped 4 bases and J dropped 2 bases, with 8 bases sitting between them. CDR3 in amino acids: CASSPDSQETQYF. The CDR3 nucleotides are TGCGCCAGCAGCCCCGACAGTCAAGAGACCCAGTACTTC.

The gene calls are TRBV5-1 and TRBJ1-2; TRBD1 agrees at 7 bases. CDR1 SGHRS and CDR2 YFSETQ come from the germline V gene. V shed 3 bases, J shed 3 bases, and the junction held 5 bases outside the gene matches. The CDR3 is made up of 14 amino acids. CDR3 DNA sequence: TGCGCCAGCAGCTCCACGGGACAGCACTATGGCTACACCTTC. Translating gives CASSSTGQHYGYTF.

The rearrangement links TRBV15 to TRBJ2-5, with a tentative D call TRBD2 (7 bases). The CDR3 totals 15 residues. V was cut by 4 bases and J by 4 bases, with 16 bases left in between. Germline assignment: CDR1 LNHNV and CDR2 YYDKDF (reference sequence). The DNA of the CDR3 is TGTGCCACCAGCATGGGGGGGCTCTCCTCAGAGACCCAGTACTTC. This codes for CATSMGGLSSETQYF.

This chain joins TRBV5-4 and TRBJ2-1; perhaps TRBD2 as D (5 bases). This CDR3 contains 15 residues. Trimming stripped 5 bases from V and 4 bases from J, with 16 bases between. Germline assignment: CDR1 SGHNT and CDR2 YYREEE (reference sequence). The CDR3 is CASSLKGRTYNEQFF. The DNA for the CDR3 is TGTGCCAGCAGTTTGAAAGGACGGACTTACAATGAGCAGTTCTTC.

J is TRBJ1-6 and V is TRBV19; maybe TRBD1 (5 bases). Trimming shortened V by 7 bases and J by 6 bases, and 13 bases separated the two germline ends. The CDR3 runs to 14 residues. Germline CDR1 is LNHDA and CDR2 is SQIVND (reference sequence). The CDR3 sequence is CASTQVFSNSPLHF. In DNA form, the CDR3 reads TGTGCCAGTACACAGGTGTTTTCTAATTCACCCCTCCACTTT.

The chain recombines TRBV2 with TRBJ1-6; 10 nucleotides agree with TRBD1. The CDR3 consists of 15 residues. With 1 base clipped from V and 7 bases from J, the junction kept 1 base outside the gene matches. Germline CDR1 reads SNHLY; CDR2 reads FYNNEI. The CDR3 is CASSEEGQGNSPLHF. The CDR3 bases are TGTGCCAGCAGTGAAGAGGGACAGGGGAATTCACCCCTCCACTTT.

The chain joins TRBV9 to TRBJ2-2; 12 positions match TRBD2. Germline assignment: CDR1 SGDLS and CDR2 YYNGEE. J gave up 6 bases and V 4 bases, and 4 bases lay outside the gene matches. The CDR3 sequence is 15 residues long. The CDR3 DNA follows: TGTGCCAGCAGCTCTAGCGGGAGGGTTGCCGGGGAGCTGTTTTTT. As protein: CASSSSGRVAGELFF.

For the CDR3, the DNA is TGTGCCAGCAGTTTATGGGGGGGTTCTAGCAATCAGCCCCAGCATTTT. Its translation: CASSLWGGSSNQPQHF. V is TRBV28 and J is TRBJ1-5, with D possibly being TRBD1 (5 bases). This CDR3 region has 16 residues. V lost 0 bases and J lost 0, with 9 bases in between. The germline V gene encodes CDR1 MDHEN and CDR2 SYDVKM.

The chain is built from TRBV6-6 and TRBJ1-2, with D tentatively TRBD1 (5 bases). The germline V and J ends were trimmed by 0 bases and 13 bases, with 12 bases remaining between them. CDR3 length: 12 amino acids. In germline, CDR1 is MNHNY, CDR2 SVGAGI (reference sequence). DNA of the CDR3: TGTGCCAGCAGTTACTCGCAGGGCCCAGTCACCTTC. It encodes CASSYSQGPVTF.

The chain carries TRBV6-5 and TRBJ2-4; tentative D call: TRBD1 (6 bases). Germline lookup yields CDR1 MNHEY and CDR2 SVGAGI. V was trimmed by 6 bases and J by 0 bases, leaving 12 bases between them. The CDR3 is 15 residues long. CDR3 sequence (DNA): TGTGCCAGCAGCGACGGACAGTTAGCCAAAAACATTCAGTACTTC. Protein sequence: CASSDGQLAKNIQYF.

The V gene is TRBV5-1, the J gene TRBJ2-2; D may be TRBD2 (6 bases). Germline V gene sequence: CDR1 SGHRS, CDR2 YFSETQ. The germline V and J ends were trimmed by 4 bases and 2 bases, with 12 bases remaining between them. The CDR3 consists of 15 residues. CDR3 loop: CASSPGTLNTGELFF. CDR3 in DNA: TGCGCCAGCAGCCCCGGGACTTTAAACACCGGGGAGCTGTTTTTT.

Many counts were recorded for this clone. The rearrangement links TRBV12-3 or TRBV12-4 to TRBJ1-5; D is undetermined. Trimming took 4 bases from V and 7 from J, leaving 8 bases between them. This CDR3 has 12 residues. The DNA for the CDR3 is TGTGCCAGCAGTTCCCGGAGGCAGCCCCAGCATTTT. Amino acids: CASSSRRQPQHF.

The rearrangement uses TRBV4-1 and TRBJ2-7, with D possibly being TRBD1 (6 bases). Germline V gene lookup returns CDR1 MGHRA and CDR2 YSYEKL. V lost 4 bases to trimming and J lost 6 bases, with 16 bases between them. CDR3 size: 14 residues. CDR3 sequence: CASSLQGFQGEQYF. The CDR3 DNA reads TGCGCCAGCAGCCTACAGGGTTTCCAGGGCGAGCAGTACTTC.

The chain employs TRBV27 and TRBJ2-1, with D possibly being TRBD1 (5 bases). This CDR3 has 15 residues. V dropped 4 bases and J dropped 0 bases, with 10 bases sitting between them. CDR1 and CDR2 (germline): MNHEY, SMNVEV (reference sequence). CDR3 DNA: TGTGCCAGCAGTTCCAGGGAAATCTCCTACAATGAGCAGTTCTTC. Encoded protein: CASSSREISYNEQFF.

The chain couples TRBV25-1 to TRBJ1-1; D gene uncertain. This CDR3 is built from 13 residues. CDR1 and CDR2 (germline): MGHDK, SYGVNS. Trimming pared 10 bases from V and 11 bases from J, leaving 23 bases between. CDR3 nucleotide sequence: TGTGCCACCCAAGCAGTGAAATCGCCGGGTGCTTTCTTT. Its protein product is CATQAVKSPGAFF.

Only one count was recorded for this clone. The chain joins TRBV3-1 (or the pseudogene TRBV3-2) to TRBJ1-2, with 9 positions matching TRBD1. The CDR3 contains 16 residues. Germline V gene lookup returns CDR1 LGHDT and CDR2 YNNKEL (reference sequence). J was trimmed by 6 bases and V by 0 bases; bases with no gene match: 8. The CDR3 coding sequence is TGTGCCAGCAGCCAAGATCTTAACAGGGGGCTCGATGGCTACACCTTC. It is translated as CASSQDLNRGLDGYTF.

The chain is built from TRBV7-2 and TRBJ2-7; possibly TRBD2 for D (5 bases). There are 14 residues in the CDR3. Germline V CDR1 and CDR2: SGHTA, FQGNSA. Trimming cost V 4 bases and J 2 bases, with 12 bases left between them. CDR3 sequence (DNA): TGTGCCAGCAGCTCCGTATCCGGGGCCTACGAGCAGTACTTC. Its protein product is CASSSVSGAYEQYF. Filled out from reference TRBV7-2 and TRBJ2-7, the complete variable domain reads GAGVSQSPSNKVTEKGKDVELRCDPISGHTALYWYRQSLGQGLEFLIYFQGNSAPDKSGLPSDRFSAERTGGSVSTLTIQRTQQEDSAVYLCASSSVSGAYEQYFGPGTRLTVT.

This rearrangement joins TRBV9 to TRBJ1-6, with D possibly matching TRBD1 (6 bases). The CDR3 covers 14 residues. V lost 4 bases, J lost 4 bases, and 9 bases lay in between. Germline CDR1 reads SGDLS; CDR2 reads YYNGEE. CDR3 loop: CASSTGQYNSPLHF. As DNA, the CDR3 is TGTGCCAGCAGCACTGGACAGTATAATTCACCCCTCCACTTT.

The rearrangement joins TRBV11-3 to TRBJ1-6, with 10 bases matching TRBD1. The CDR3 has 14 residues. Trimming took 6 bases from V and 8 from J; bases not matched to a gene: 4. Germline-derived CDR1 and CDR2 are SGHNT and YENEEA. This chain's CDR3 is CASSAGTGDSPLHF. In nucleotides, the CDR3 is TGTGCCAGCAGTGCCGGGACAGGGGATTCACCCCTCCACTTT.

V gene TRBV28 combines with J gene TRBJ2-1, with a weak D call TRBD2 (5 bases). The CDR3 contains 13 residues. Trimming cost V 8 bases and J 3 bases, with 11 bases left between them. Germline assignment: CDR1 MDHEN and CDR2 SYDVKM. The CDR3 sequence: CASRSGGYNEQFF. The CDR3 DNA is TGTGCCAGCCGGAGCGGCGGCTACAATGAGCAGTTCTTC.